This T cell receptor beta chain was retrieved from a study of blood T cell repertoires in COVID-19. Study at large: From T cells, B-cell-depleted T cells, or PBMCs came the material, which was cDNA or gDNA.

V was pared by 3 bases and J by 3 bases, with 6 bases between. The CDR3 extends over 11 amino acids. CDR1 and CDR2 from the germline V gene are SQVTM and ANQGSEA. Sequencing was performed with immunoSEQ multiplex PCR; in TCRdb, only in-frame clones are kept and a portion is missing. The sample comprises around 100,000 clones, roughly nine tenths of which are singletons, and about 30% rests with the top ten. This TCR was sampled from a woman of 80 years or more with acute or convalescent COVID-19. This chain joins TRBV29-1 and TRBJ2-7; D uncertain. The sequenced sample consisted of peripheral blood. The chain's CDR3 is CSVEASYEQYF. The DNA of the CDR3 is TGCAGCGTTGAGGCCAGCTACGAGCAGTACTTC.